Below are 27 T cell receptor beta chains sequenced from a single sample in a study of blood T cell repertoires in COVID-19. This table comes from immunoSEQ multiplex PCR, and its TCRdb copy is limited to in-frame clones, with some not included. The sample has more than 300,000 clones; more than 85% are singletons. The sequencing input was PBMCs or T cells enriched from blood (not recorded which). The receptor source for this set is a woman between 25 and 40 years old who had recovered from COVID-19.

The rearrangement joins TRBV4-2 to TRBJ2-1, with no clear D. CDR1 and CDR2 from the germline V gene are LGHNA and YNFKEQ. The V end lost 0 bases, the J end lost 8 bases, and 11 bases lay between the germline ends. The CDR3 sequence is 14 residues long. The CDR3 sequence: CASSQESAVDEQFF. The CDR3 bases are TGTGCCAGCAGCCAAGAAAGCGCGGTAGATGAGCAGTTCTTC.

The genes are TRBV27 and TRBJ2-1, with D possibly matching TRBD2 (6 bases). V was clipped by 3 bases and J by 0 bases, with 12 bases between them. Looked up from germline, CDR1 is MNHEY and CDR2 is SMNVEV (reference sequence). The CDR3 runs to 16 residues. CDR3 sequence reads: CASSFWGSGSYNEQFF. For the CDR3, the DNA is TGTGCCAGCAGTTTTTGGGGTAGCGGCTCCTACAATGAGCAGTTCTTC.

In its sample, this clone was seen a few times. The chain uses TRBV7-2 and TRBJ1-1, with TRBD1 as a possible D gene (6 bases). With 3 bases removed from V and 4 bases from J, the gap between germline ends came to 15 bases. Germline loops: CDR1 SGHTA, CDR2 FQGNSA. This CDR3 region has 15 residues. Written as DNA, the CDR3 is TGTGCCAGCAGCTTTACAGGGACCAGCGGCACTGAAGCTTTCTTT. This translates into CASSFTGTSGTEAFF. Full variable domain (rest looked up from reference TRBV7-2 and TRBJ1-1): GAGVSQSPSNKVTEKGKDVELRCDPISGHTALYWYRQSLGQGLEFLIYFQGNSAPDKSGLPSDRFSAERTGGSVSTLTIQRTQQEDSAVYLCASSFTGTSGTEAFFGQGTRLTVV.

The chain employs TRBV6-5 and TRBJ1-2, with a weak D call TRBD1 (5 bases). The CDR3 covers 13 residues. Germline values: CDR1 MNHEY, CDR2 SVGAGI. The V end was cut by 6 bases, the J end by 8 bases, with 16 bases between. The CDR3, as DNA: TGTGCCAGCAGCCCCGGGGGACTTTGGGGCTACACCTTC. It specifies CASSPGGLWGYTF.

This chain joins TRBV6-2 or TRBV6-3 and TRBJ1-5, with D uncertain. Germline V lookup: CDR1 MNHEY, CDR2 SVGEGT. V lost 2 bases, J lost 3 bases, and 8 bases lay in between. This CDR3 is built from 14 residues. CDR3 nucleotides: TGTGCCAGCAGTTACCCCAGTACCAATCAGCCCCAGCATTTT. As protein: CASSYPSTNQPQHF.

This chain uses TRBV6-2 or TRBV6-3 with TRBJ2-7; 11 bases are a match to TRBD1. CDR3 length equals 15 residues. V was clipped by 6 bases and J by 5 bases; unmatched bases: 9. Looked up from germline, CDR1 is MNHEY and CDR2 is SVGEGT. The CDR3 DNA reads TGTGCCAGCAGCCAGGACAGGGGGCGACGCAACGAGCAGTACTTC. This sequence encodes CASSQDRGRRNEQYF.

The V gene is TRBV6-5, the J gene TRBJ2-3; TRBD2 matches at 9 bases. The CDR3 totals 15 residues. The germline V gene has CDR1 MNHEY and CDR2 SVGAGI. Trimming took 11 bases from V and 0 from J; bases not matched to a gene: 9. The DNA for the CDR3 is TGTGCCGCGGGGGGGGAGGGGACTAGCACAGATACGCAGTATTTT. It translates to CAAGGEGTSTDTQYF.

V usage is TRBV24-1 and J usage is TRBJ1-2; TRBD1 matches 7 bases. The trim removed 4 bases at V and 4 bases at J, leaving 2 bases unmatched. The CDR3 has 13 amino acids. Germline values: CDR1 KGHDR, CDR2 SFDVKD. The CDR3 sequence is CATSETGSYGYTF. CDR3 DNA: TGTGCCACCAGTGAGACAGGGTCCTATGGCTACACCTTC.

The rearrangement uses TRBV10-3 and TRBJ1-2; 7 bases agree with TRBD1. This CDR3 spans 13 amino acids. V shed 10 bases, J shed 5 bases, and the junction held 10 bases outside the gene matches. Looked up from germline, CDR1 is ENHRY and CDR2 is SYGVKD. This chain's CDR3 is CASATPGQYGYTF. As DNA, the CDR3 is TGTGCCAGTGCCACCCCGGGACAGTATGGCTACACCTTC.

The chain is built from TRBV11-3 and TRBJ1-1; D is perhaps TRBD1 (5 bases). Germline V lookup: CDR1 SGHNT, CDR2 YENEEA. V was cut by 2 bases and J by 0 bases, with 10 bases left in between. The CDR3 has 15 residues. CDR3 sequence (DNA): TGTGCCAGCAGCTTACAGGGATCCATGAACACTGAAGCTTTCTTT. Translating it yields CASSLQGSMNTEAFF.

This CDR3 is CASSPGTGAAPRNSPLHF. For the CDR3, the DNA is TGTGCCAGCTCCCCCGGGACAGGGGCCGCCCCGAGAAATTCACCCCTCCACTTT. This sequence joins TRBV18 and TRBJ1-6, with TRBD1 matching 10 bases. The germline V gene has CDR1 KGHSH and CDR2 LQKENI. V lost 6 bases and J lost 7; bases outside the gene matches: 15. The CDR3 runs 18 residues.

This clone was recorded once. The rearrangement uses TRBV7-2 and TRBJ2-5, with 11 bases that match TRBD1. CDR1 and CDR2 from the germline V gene are SGHTA and FQGNSA. The V segment lost 6 bases and the J segment 6 bases; nucleotides outside the gene matches: 9. The length of the CDR3 is 15 residues. CDR3 protein: CASRLGTGGGKTQYF. CDR3 DNA: TGTGCCAGCAGACTAGGGACAGGGGGGGGTAAGACCCAGTACTTC.

The chain employs TRBV7-9 and TRBJ2-7; tentative D call: TRBD1 (6 bases). CDR3 length: 13 amino acids. V lost 7 bases to trimming and J lost 6 bases, with 16 bases between them. Germline lookup yields CDR1 SEHNR and CDR2 FQNEAQ (reference sequence). The CDR3 sequence: CASTNARTVEQYF. DNA for the CDR3: TGTGCCAGCACCAACGCCCGGACAGTCGAGCAGTACTTC.

The rearrangement joins TRBV24-1 to TRBJ1-4, with D unresolved. V gave up 3 bases and J gave up 1 base, with 11 bases separating them. Germline lookup yields CDR1 KGHDR and CDR2 SFDVKD. This CDR3 is 16 amino acids long. The CDR3 DNA is TGTGCCACCAGTGATAATGTGGAGGGAACTAATGAAAAACTGTTTTTT. This gives the protein CATSDNVEGTNEKLFF.

About this clone: Other DNA sequences of this sample code for an identical CDR3. V is TRBV28 and J is TRBJ1-1; no reliable D call. The germline CDR1 and CDR2 sequences are MDHEN and SYDVKM. CDR3 length equals 12 residues. Trimming took 2 bases from V and 7 from J, leaving 8 bases between them. The CDR3 DNA reads TGTGCCAGCAGTTTACGACGGGGTGAAGCTTTCTTT. It specifies CASSLRRGEAFF.

The chain uses TRBV18 and TRBJ1-5; D is unclear. CDR1 is KGHSH and CDR2 is LQKENI in the germline V gene. V lost 3 bases and J 9 bases, leaving 15 bases between the germline ends. CDR3 size: 14 residues. In DNA form, the CDR3 reads TGTGCCAGCTCACCGATAAGGAGCCTCGGGCCCCAGCATTTT. This sequence encodes CASSPIRSLGPQHF.

The rearrangement links TRBV28 to TRBJ1-1; no definite D call. Germline CDR1 reads MDHEN; CDR2 reads SYDVKM. Trimming took off 6 bases at V and 5 bases at J, with 16 bases between the two ends. The CDR3 loop spans 14 amino acids. CDR3 sequence reads: CASRLTAGRTEAFF. The CDR3 nucleotides read TGTGCCAGCAGACTTACAGCAGGTCGAACTGAAGCTTTCTTT.

V is TRBV5-1 and J is TRBJ2-7, with 8 positions matching TRBD2. Trimming removed 5 bases from V and 5 bases from J; junction bases left unmatched: 6. The CDR3 has 13 amino acids. Germline V gives CDR1 SGHRS, CDR2 YFSETQ. CDR3 protein: CASRGGGFDEQYF. The CDR3 DNA is TGCGCCAGCAGGGGCGGGGGGTTCGACGAGCAGTACTTC. Full variable domain (outside the CDR3, taken from reference TRBV5-1 and TRBJ2-7): KAGVTQTPRYLIKTRGQQVTLSCSPISGHRSVSWYQQTPGQGLQFLFEYFSETQRNKGNFPGRFSGRQFSNSRSEMNVSTLELGDSALYLCASRGGGFDEQYFGPGTRLTVT.

The CDR3 spells CASRANVRNNEQFF. The CDR3 DNA reads TGTGCCAGCAGAGCTAACGTCCGAAACAATGAGCAGTTCTTC. The chain has TRBV6-5 and TRBJ2-1; D remains unclear. Germline V gene data show CDR1 as MNHEY and CDR2 as SVGAGI. Trimming took 6 bases from V and 5 from J, leaving 14 bases between them. This CDR3 has 14 residues.

J is TRBJ2-1 and V is TRBV7-2, with 11 bases matching TRBD1. Germline-derived CDR1 and CDR2 are SGHTA and FQGNSA. V dropped 4 bases and J dropped 9; count of bases not matched to a gene: 11. The CDR3 covers 16 residues. The CDR3 spells CASSYRPGTGGSEQFF. The CDR3 nucleotides are TGTGCCAGCAGCTACCGTCCCGGGACAGGGGGTAGTGAGCAGTTCTTC.

The rearrangement uses TRBV5-4 and TRBJ1-2; maybe TRBD1 (6 bases). Germline CDR1 is SGHNT and CDR2 is YYREEE (reference sequence). V lost 2 bases to trimming and J lost 6 bases, with 11 bases between them. The CDR3 spans 13 residues. CDR3 amino acids: CASSLPGAHGYTF. CDR3 sequence (DNA): TGTGCCAGCAGCTTACCAGGGGCACATGGCTACACCTTC.

The CDR3 DNA follows: TGTGCCAGCAGTTTTTGGGCACAGAACACTGAAGCTTTCTTT. Translating it yields CASSFWAQNTEAFF. This rearrangement joins TRBV28 to TRBJ1-1; no clear D gene. The CDR3 has 14 amino acids. Germline CDR1 MDHEN, CDR2 SYDVKM. Trimming removed 3 bases at V and 1 base at J, with 9 bases between.

The rearrangement uses TRBV11-3 and TRBJ1-2; perhaps TRBD1 as D (5 bases). Germline-derived CDR1 and CDR2 are SGHNT and YENEEA. Trimming removed 5 bases at V and 2 bases at J, with 18 bases between. There are 16 residues in the CDR3. CDR3 sequence reads: CASSTGGYVKNYGYTF. In DNA, the CDR3 is TGTGCCAGCAGCACAGGAGGGTACGTGAAGAACTATGGCTACACCTTC.

This rearrangement joins TRBV7-3 to TRBJ2-7; 10 positions match TRBD1. The CDR3 is 14 amino acids. Germline V gene lookup returns CDR1 SGHTA and CDR2 FQGTGA. The V and J ends lost 3 bases and 4 bases, in that order; junction bases with no gene match: 3. CDR3 in DNA: TGTGCCAGCAGCTTGACAGGGGGCCAGTACGAGCAGTACTTC. It is translated as CASSLTGGQYEQYF.

This sequence joins TRBV9 and TRBJ2-1, with a tentative D call TRBD1 (5 bases). V was shortened by 10 bases and J by 0 bases, with 11 bases between the two germline ends. CDR1 and CDR2 from the germline V gene are SGDLS and YYNGEE. This CDR3 comprises 13 residues. CDR3 DNA: TGTGCCTCAGGGTCAAGCTCCTACAATGAGCAGTTCTTC. The encoded protein is CASGSSSYNEQFF.

The chain couples TRBV4-2 to TRBJ2-7; 7 positions match TRBD2. Germline CDR1 is LGHNA and CDR2 is YNFKEQ. The CDR3 has 16 residues. Trimming took 1 base from V and 2 from J; bases not matched to a gene: 8. CDR3 sequence reads: CASSQVGGSSPYEQYF. The CDR3 bases are TGTGCCAGCAGCCAAGTGGGCGGGAGTTCCCCCTACGAGCAGTACTTC.

This chain uses TRBV11-3 with TRBJ1-1; TRBD1 might be the D (6 bases). CDR3 length: 13 residues. Deletions cut 5 bases from V and 1 base from J, with 8 bases between. Germline CDR1 SGHNT, CDR2 YENEEA. The CDR3 nucleotides read TGTGCCAGCAGCCGGACAGAGAACACTGAAGCTTTCTTT. Amino acids: CASSRTENTEAFF. Supplemented by reference TRBV11-3 and TRBJ1-1, the full variable domain reads EAGVVQSPRYKIIEKKQPVAFWCNPISGHNTLYWYLQNLGQGPELLIRYENEEAVDDSQLPKDRFSAERLKGVDSTLKIQPAELGDSAVYLCASSRTENTEAFFGQGTRLTVV.